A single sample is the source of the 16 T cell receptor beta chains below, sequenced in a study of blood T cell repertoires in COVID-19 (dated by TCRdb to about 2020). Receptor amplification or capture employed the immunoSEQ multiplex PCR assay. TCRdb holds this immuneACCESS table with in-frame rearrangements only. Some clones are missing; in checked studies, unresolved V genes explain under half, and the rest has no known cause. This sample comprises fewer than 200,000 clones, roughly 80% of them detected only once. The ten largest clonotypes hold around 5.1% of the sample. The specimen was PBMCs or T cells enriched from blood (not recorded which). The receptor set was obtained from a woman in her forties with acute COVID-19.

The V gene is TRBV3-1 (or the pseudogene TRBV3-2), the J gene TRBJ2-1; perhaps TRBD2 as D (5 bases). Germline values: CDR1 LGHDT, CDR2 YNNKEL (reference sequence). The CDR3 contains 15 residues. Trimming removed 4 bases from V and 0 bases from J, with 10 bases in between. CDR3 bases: TGTGCCAGCAGCCGGTACGGGGACTCCTACAATGAGCAGTTCTTC. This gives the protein CASSRYGDSYNEQFF.

CDR3 coding DNA: TGTGCCAGCAGCCAAGAAGTTGAGGGTGGATGGACTGAAGCTTTCTTT. Encoded protein: CASSQEVEGGWTEAFF. The chain employs TRBV4-2 and TRBJ1-1, with D hard to call. This CDR3 contains 16 residues. Trimming cost V 0 bases and J 5 bases, with 16 bases left between them. Germline CDR1 is LGHNA and CDR2 is YNFKEQ.

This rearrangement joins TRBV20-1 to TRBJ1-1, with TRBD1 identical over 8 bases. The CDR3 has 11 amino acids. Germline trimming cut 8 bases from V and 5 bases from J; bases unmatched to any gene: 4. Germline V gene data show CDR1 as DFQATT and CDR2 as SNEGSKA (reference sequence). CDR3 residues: CSPGGRTEAFF. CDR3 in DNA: TGCAGTCCAGGGGGCAGGACTGAAGCTTTCTTT.

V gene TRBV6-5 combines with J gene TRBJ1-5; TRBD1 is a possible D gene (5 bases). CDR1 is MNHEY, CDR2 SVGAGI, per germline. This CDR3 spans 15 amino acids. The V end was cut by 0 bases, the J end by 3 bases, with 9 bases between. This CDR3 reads CASSYSSGHNQPQHF. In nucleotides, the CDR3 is TGTGCCAGCAGTTACTCATCAGGGCACAATCAGCCCCAGCATTTT.

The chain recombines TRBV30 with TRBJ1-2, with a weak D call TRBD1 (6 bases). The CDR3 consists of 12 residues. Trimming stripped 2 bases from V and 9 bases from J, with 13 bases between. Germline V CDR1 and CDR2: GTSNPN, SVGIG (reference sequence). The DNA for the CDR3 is TGTGCCTGGAGTCCTACAGGGTATCGCTACACCTTC. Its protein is CAWSPTGYRYTF.

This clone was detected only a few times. CDR3 DNA sequence: TGTGCCTGGAGTGTACAGGGGACCGATGAAGCTTTCTTT. It codes for CAWSVQGTDEAFF. This rearrangement joins TRBV30 to TRBJ1-1; TRBD1 matches 7 bases. Germline V gives CDR1 GTSNPN, CDR2 SVGIG (reference sequence). The CDR3 runs 13 residues. J was trimmed by 7 bases and V by 0 bases; bases with no gene match: 5.

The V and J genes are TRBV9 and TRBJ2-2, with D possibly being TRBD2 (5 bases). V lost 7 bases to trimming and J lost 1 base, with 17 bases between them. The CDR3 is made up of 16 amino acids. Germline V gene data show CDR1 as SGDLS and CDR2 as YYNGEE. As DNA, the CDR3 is TGTGCCAGCGAGGGCGGGTCGGCTGTGAACACCGGGGAGCTGTTTTTT. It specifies CASEGGSAVNTGELFF.

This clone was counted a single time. The CDR3 region has the DNA TGCGCCAGCAGCTTGGCCGGACAGGGTGTCTACGAGCAGTACTTC. As protein: CASSLAGQGVYEQYF. The chain joins TRBV5-1 to TRBJ2-7; 8 positions match TRBD1. Germline V gene data show CDR1 as SGHRS and CDR2 as YFSETQ. CDR3 length: 15 amino acids. V was clipped by 0 bases and J by 3 bases; unmatched bases: 5.

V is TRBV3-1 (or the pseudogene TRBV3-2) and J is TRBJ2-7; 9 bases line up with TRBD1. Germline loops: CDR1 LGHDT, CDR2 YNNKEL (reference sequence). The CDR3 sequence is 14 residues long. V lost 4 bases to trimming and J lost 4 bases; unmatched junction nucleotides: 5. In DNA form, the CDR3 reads TGTGCCAGCAGCCTCAGACAGGGGGGGTACGAGCAGTACTTC. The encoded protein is CASSLRQGGYEQYF.

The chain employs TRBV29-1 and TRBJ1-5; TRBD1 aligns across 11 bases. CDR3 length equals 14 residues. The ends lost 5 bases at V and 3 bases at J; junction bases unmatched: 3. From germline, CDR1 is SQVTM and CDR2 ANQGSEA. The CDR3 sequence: CSVSDRGPNQPQHF. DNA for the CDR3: TGCAGCGTTTCGGACAGGGGGCCCAATCAGCCCCAGCATTTT.

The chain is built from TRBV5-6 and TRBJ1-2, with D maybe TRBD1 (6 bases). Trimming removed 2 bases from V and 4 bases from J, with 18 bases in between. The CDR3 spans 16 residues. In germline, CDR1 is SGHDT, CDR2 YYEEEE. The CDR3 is CASSLSGRGGLYGYTF. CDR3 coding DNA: TGTGCCAGCAGCTTATCCGGTAGGGGGGGTCTCTATGGCTACACCTTC.

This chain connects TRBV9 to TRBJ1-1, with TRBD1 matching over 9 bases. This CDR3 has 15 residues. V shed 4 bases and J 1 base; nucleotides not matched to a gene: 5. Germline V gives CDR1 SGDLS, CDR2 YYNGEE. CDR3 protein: CASSTGTGTNTEAFF. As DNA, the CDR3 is TGTGCCAGCAGCACCGGGACAGGGACGAACACTGAAGCTTTCTTT.

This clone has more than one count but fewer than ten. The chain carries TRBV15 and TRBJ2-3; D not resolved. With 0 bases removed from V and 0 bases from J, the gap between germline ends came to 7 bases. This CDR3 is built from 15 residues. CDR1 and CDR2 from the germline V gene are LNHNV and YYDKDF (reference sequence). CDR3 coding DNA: TGTGCCACCAGCAGAGATGGCCTGAGCACAGATACGCAGTATTTT. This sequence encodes CATSRDGLSTDTQYF.

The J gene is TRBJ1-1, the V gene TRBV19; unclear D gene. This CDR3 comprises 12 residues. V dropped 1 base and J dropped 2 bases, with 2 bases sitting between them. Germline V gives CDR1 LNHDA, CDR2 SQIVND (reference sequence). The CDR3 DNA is TGTGCCAGTAGTATAGTAAACACTGAAGCTTTCTTT. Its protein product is CASSIVNTEAFF.

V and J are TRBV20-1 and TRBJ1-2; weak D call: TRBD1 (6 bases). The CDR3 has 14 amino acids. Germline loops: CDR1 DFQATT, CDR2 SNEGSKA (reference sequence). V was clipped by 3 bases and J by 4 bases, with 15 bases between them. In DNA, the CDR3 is TGCAGTGCTAGTAAGTCCCCGGACAGCTATGGCTACACCTTC. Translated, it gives CSASKSPDSYGYTF.

DNA for the CDR3: TGTGCCACCGGGGAAAGATCACCCCTCCACTTT. It encodes CATGERSPLHF. The chain recombines TRBV10-3 with TRBJ1-6; D unclear. The germline CDR1 and CDR2 sequences are ENHRY and SYGVKD. V was trimmed by 10 bases and J by 10 bases, leaving 11 bases between them. This CDR3 contains 11 residues.